One sample yielded the 5 T cell receptor beta chains listed below, sequenced in a study of cytotoxic CD8 clonotypes in ibrutinib-treated CLL. The method was immunoSEQ multiplex PCR; TCRdb's version includes in-frame clones alone and lacks a portion of them. The repertoire holds more than 200,000 clones, with 70% as singletons. This material consisted of PBMCs, taken after 24 months of ibrutinib treatment. The receptors derive from a human donor with chronic lymphocytic leukemia.

Comments on this clone: The same CDR3 is also encoded by other DNA sequences in this sample. The chain couples TRBV28 to TRBJ2-1; a possible D gene is TRBD1 (5 bases). V dropped 2 bases and J dropped 6 bases, with 5 bases sitting between them. Germline V gene sequence: CDR1 MDHEN, CDR2 SYDVKM. The CDR3 has 12 amino acids. CDR3 nucleotide sequence: TGTGCCAGCAGTTTAAGGGGCAATGAGCAGTTCTTC. It is translated as CASSLRGNEQFF.

The chain employs TRBV5-1 and TRBJ1-4; 10 bases map to TRBD1. CDR3 length: 18 residues. CDR1 and CDR2 from the germline V gene are SGHRS and YFSETQ. V was pared by 4 bases and J by 0 bases, with 9 bases of the junction left unmatched. CDR3 sequence: CASSNRQGAGATNEKLFF. The DNA of the CDR3 is TGCGCCAGCAGCAACCGACAGGGGGCAGGGGCAACTAATGAAAAACTGTTTTTT.

This chain uses TRBV7-2 with TRBJ2-3, with TRBD2 matching over 13 bases. J was trimmed by 6 bases and V by 5 bases; bases with no gene match: 5. The CDR3 sequence is 15 residues long. The germline gives CDR1 SGHTA, CDR2 FQGNSA. The CDR3 DNA reads TGTGCCAGCAGCCCTACTAGCGGGAGGGCGGATACGCAGTATTTT. Translated: CASSPTSGRADTQYF.

The chain links TRBV15 to TRBJ1-5; the D is unclear. This CDR3 has 15 amino acids. CDR1 is LNHNV, CDR2 YYDKDF, per germline (reference sequence). Between the trimmed V and J ends, which lost 6 bases and 0 bases, there was a span of 12 bases. CDR3 sequence (DNA): TGTGCCACCAGTGAGGCCAGCCTTAGCAATCAGCCCCAGCATTTT. Its protein is CATSEASLSNQPQHF.

V gene TRBV29-1 combines with J gene TRBJ2-7; D is unresolved. This CDR3 spans 11 amino acids. V was shortened by 3 bases and J by 4 bases, with 7 bases between the two germline ends. Germline V gene sequence: CDR1 SQVTM, CDR2 ANQGSEA. The CDR3 sequence: CSVDLGYEQYF. CDR3 bases: TGCAGCGTTGACCTGGGTTACGAGCAGTACTTC.